Sequencing of this TCR beta chain was carried out in a study of T cell repertoires in cytomegalovirus infection. Looking at the study overall: HLA-B-restricted CMV epitopes that are well studied, plus recently identified HLA-C-restricted ones, were used by the study. Public signatures in TCR beta pointed to CMV infection and matching HLA type. Study-wide results and caveats: The response measured ex vivo was dominated by TCR beta clonotypes (HLA-C-restricted and CMV-specific). CMV carriers having the relevant HLA were flagged by cumulative public TCR beta family frequency.

TCRdb re-called the reads through MiXCR, storing one row per CDR3 protein. The sample carries roughly 920,000 distinct CDR3 sequences, around 30% recorded once. The germline CDR1 and CDR2 sequences are SEHNR and FQNEAQ (reference sequence). CDR3 size: 12 residues. V was trimmed by 5 bases and J by 8 bases, leaving 12 bases between them. Concerning this clonotype: Its specificity is not known.

The specimen was cultured CD8+ T cells from PBMCs, collected from culture after CMV antigen stimulation. The chain links TRBV7-9 to TRBJ1-2; no definite D call. The clonotype comes from a human donor in good health (CMV status not recorded). Some clones in this sample may be carry-over from other donors' samples. DNA of the CDR3: TGTGCCAGCAGCGGGAGAATTCGAGGCTACACCTTC. It specifies CASSGRIRGYTF.